This T cell receptor (beta chain) was recorded in a study of blood T cell repertoires in COVID-19. Assay: immunoSEQ multiplex PCR; the TCRdb copy retains only in-frame clones and omits some. Seen here are 150,000 to 200,000 clones, about 85% observed once, and the top ten hold roughly 24%. Germline V gene lookup returns CDR1 MNHEY and CDR2 SVGAGI. The V and J ends lost 6 bases and 8 bases, in that order; junction bases with no gene match: 9. CDR3 length: 14 amino acids. The receptor was derived from a man aged 55 to 69 with acute or convalescent COVID-19. The sequencing input was peripheral blood. The chain carries TRBV6-5 and TRBJ1-4; 7 bases are shared with TRBD1. The chain's CDR3 is CASSRGGVEEKLFF. The CDR3 DNA sequence: TGTGCCAGCAGCCGAGGGGGCGTGGAAGAAAAACTGTTTTTT.